This TCR beta chain was obtained from a study of T cell repertoires in cytomegalovirus infection. Study overall: CMV infection and matching HLA type were both indicated by public TCR beta signatures.

This clonotype has just a few counts. Its antigen is still unknown. TCRdb reanalysed the reads using MiXCR and keeps one entry per CDR3 protein. The sample includes about 830,000 distinct CDR3 sequences, about 30% of them seen just once. Germline V lookup: CDR1 LNHNV, CDR2 YYDKDF (reference sequence). Trimming took 1 base from V and 2 from J, leaving 14 bases between them. The CDR3 sequence is 16 residues long. Findings and limits, study-wide: Clonotypes of TCR beta that were HLA-C-restricted and CMV-specific dominated the ex vivo response.

This chain uses TRBV15 with TRBJ1-1, with D perhaps TRBD1 (5 bases). The TCR originated in a human donor in good health (CMV status not recorded). Some clones in this sample may be carry-over from other donors' samples. The sample was cultured CD8+ T cells from PBMCs, taken from culture after CMV antigen stimulation. The CDR3 DNA sequence: TGTGCCACCAGCAGAGCGGAGGGGCTGATAAACACTGAAGCTTTCTTT. Protein sequence: CATSRAEGLINTEAFF.